This T cell receptor (beta chain) emerged from a study of beta chain features in type 1 diabetes. Study-wide context: The samples had 100 million to 140 million sorted cells examined in all.

V was trimmed by 2 bases and J by 7 bases, leaving 14 bases between them. In germline, CDR1 is MDHEN, CDR2 SYDVKM. The CDR3 sequence is 14 residues long. This clone was seen only a few times. Its target is unknown. The investigators reverse transcribed all of the isolated RNA, so they sequenced expressed TCRB transcripts. The assay was immunoSEQ multiplex PCR, and TCRdb's table has in-frame clones only and misses some. This sample has 140,000 or so clones, with around an eighth found just once. CD45RO/CCR7/CD25/CD127/CD95/CD27 sorting isolated CD4+ naive, central memory, regulatory and stem cell-like memory cells. Notes on the study in general: Patients' naive, central memory and Treg TCRB repertoires seemed closer to one another than those of healthy donors. Cells with high TCR expression could be over-represented by cDNA sequencing. Among all four CD4+ subsets, Type 1 diabetes patients had TCRB CDR3s that were moderately but significantly shorter.

The origin of this receptor is a man younger than 35 with type 1 diabetes. V gene TRBV28 combines with J gene TRBJ1-2; TRBD1 might be the D (5 bases). Sequenced: central memory CD4+ T cells from blood. CDR3 nucleotide sequence: TGTGCCAGCAGTTTAGCCCCGACAGAGGGTGGCTACACCTTC. Its translation: CASSLAPTEGGYTF.